This T cell receptor (beta chain) comes out of a study of T cell repertoires in cytomegalovirus infection. Study at large: Public TCR beta signatures provided an indication of both CMV infection and a matching HLA type.

The CDR3 length is 15 residues. The germline V gene has CDR1 DFQATT and CDR2 SNEGSKA (reference sequence). With V trimmed by 6 bases and J by 0 bases, 7 bases remained unmatched. TCRdb redid the calling of the reads with MiXCR, one entry per CDR3 protein. In the table there are roughly 250,000 distinct CDR3 sequences, around 12% of which are singletons. Study-wide results and caveats: CMV carriers having the relevant HLA were flagged by cumulative public TCR beta family frequency.

As concerns this clonotype: The antigen remains unidentified.

The sequence was collected from a human donor in good health (CMV status not recorded). Some clones in this sample may be carry-over from other donors' samples. This sequence joins TRBV20-1 and TRBJ2-1, with 8 nucleotides matching TRBD2. Specimen: PBMCs. In DNA form, the CDR3 reads TGCAGTGCCCCGTCCAGCGGGAGCTCCTACAATGAGCAGTTCTTC. It codes for CSAPSSGSSYNEQFF.